Each of the 6 T cell receptor beta chains below was sequenced from the same sample in a study of neoadjuvant anti-PD-1 for oral cavity cancer. The assay was immunoSEQ multiplex PCR, and TCRdb's table has in-frame clones only and misses some. The profile covers approximately 17,000 clones, with 65% appearing a single time and 2% to 3% taken by the ten largest. Here the sequenced sample was PBMCs, taken before nivolumab (anti-PD-1) treatment. The receptors come from a person between 35 and 79 years old with oral cavity squamous cell carcinoma.

The chain combines TRBV5-1 with TRBJ2-5; tentatively, D is TRBD2 (6 bases). CDR3 length: 13 amino acids. The V gene lost 4 bases and the J gene lost 6 bases, with 13 bases spanning the gap. Germline-derived CDR1 and CDR2 are SGHRS and YFSETQ. CDR3 region: CASSGTLLKTQYF. As DNA, the CDR3 is TGCGCCAGCAGCGGGACTCTACTGAAGACCCAGTACTTC.

This clone was picked up a small number of times. The V call is TRBV28, the J call TRBJ1-2, with 12 positions matching TRBD1. Per germline, CDR1 MDHEN and CDR2 SYDVKM. Trimming at V came to 5 bases and at J to 8 bases, leaving 12 bases not matched to a gene. CDR3 length equals 16 residues. The CDR3 is CASSAHPGGTGGGYTF. The CDR3 region has the DNA TGTGCCAGCAGTGCTCACCCTGGCGGGACAGGGGGCGGCTACACCTTC.

This clone occurred once. The J gene is TRBJ2-1, the V gene TRBV25-1; D gene uncertain. The CDR3 covers 14 residues. Germline loops: CDR1 MGHDK, CDR2 SYGVNS. The V end was cut by 5 bases, the J end by 1 base, with 9 bases between. CDR3 residues: CASSPDWSYNEQFF. Here the CDR3 DNA reads TGTGCCAGCAGTCCTGACTGGTCCTACAATGAGCAGTTCTTC.

This clone has only a few counts. The genes are TRBV7-8 and TRBJ2-1; possibly TRBD2 for D (6 bases). CDR3 length: 14 residues. Germline V gives CDR1 SGHVS, CDR2 FQNEAQ. V lost 0 bases and J 9 bases, leaving 12 bases between the germline ends. CDR3 in amino acids: CASSLARLVGEQFF. For the CDR3, the DNA is TGTGCCAGCAGCTTAGCGCGACTAGTGGGTGAGCAGTTCTTC.

The rearrangement links TRBV4-1 to TRBJ2-7, with 11 positions matching TRBD1. The CDR3 runs to 15 residues. Unmatched junction bases numbered 8, after V lost 3 bases and J lost 7 bases. Germline values: CDR1 MGHRA, CDR2 YSYEKL. CDR3 amino acids: CASSQRTGGFGEQYF. The CDR3 nucleotides read TGCGCCAGCAGCCAGAGGACAGGGGGCTTTGGAGAGCAGTACTTC.

This chain links TRBV7-9 with TRBJ1-1; TRBD1 matches 8 bases. Losses at the gene ends were 5 bases for V and 4 bases for J; bases not matched to a gene: 12. This CDR3 is 16 amino acids long. From germline, CDR1 is SEHNR and CDR2 FQNEAQ (reference sequence). In DNA, the CDR3 is TGTGCCAGCAGCCCCGAGGGGGTCACAGGGGGCACTGAAGCTTTCTTT. It is translated as CASSPEGVTGGTEAFF.